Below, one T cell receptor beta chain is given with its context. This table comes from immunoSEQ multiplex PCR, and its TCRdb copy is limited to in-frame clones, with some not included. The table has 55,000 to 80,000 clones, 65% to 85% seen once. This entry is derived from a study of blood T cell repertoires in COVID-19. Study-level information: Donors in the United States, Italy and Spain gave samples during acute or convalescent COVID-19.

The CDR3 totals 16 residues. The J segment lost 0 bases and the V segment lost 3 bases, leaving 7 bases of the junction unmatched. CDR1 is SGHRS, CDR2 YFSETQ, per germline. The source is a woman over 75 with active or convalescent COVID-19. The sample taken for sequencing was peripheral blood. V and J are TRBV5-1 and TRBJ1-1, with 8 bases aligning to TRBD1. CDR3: CASSSRDRGLNTEAFF. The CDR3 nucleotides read TGCGCCAGCAGCTCAAGAGACAGGGGTTTGAACACTGAAGCTTTCTTT. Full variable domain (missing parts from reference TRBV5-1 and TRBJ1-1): KAGVTQTPRYLIKTRGQQVTLSCSPISGHRSVSWYQQTPGQGLQFLFEYFSETQRNKGNFPGRFSGRQFSNSRSEMNVSTLELGDSALYLCASSSRDRGLNTEAFFGQGTRLTVV.